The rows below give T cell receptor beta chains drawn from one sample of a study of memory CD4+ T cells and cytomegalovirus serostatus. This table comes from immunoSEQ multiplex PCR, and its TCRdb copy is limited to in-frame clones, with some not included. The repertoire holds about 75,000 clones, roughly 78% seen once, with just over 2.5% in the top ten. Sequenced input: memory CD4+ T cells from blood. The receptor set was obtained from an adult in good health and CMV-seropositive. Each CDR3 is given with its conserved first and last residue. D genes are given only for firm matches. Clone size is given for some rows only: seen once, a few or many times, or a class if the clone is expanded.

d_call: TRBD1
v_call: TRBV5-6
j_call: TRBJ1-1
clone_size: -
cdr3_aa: CASSLLIRGRTEAFF
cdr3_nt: TGTGCCAGCAGCCTTCTGATAAGGGGGCGAACTGAAGCTTTCTTT

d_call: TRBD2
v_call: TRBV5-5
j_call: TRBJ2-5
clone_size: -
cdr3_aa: CASSFSVGGGQETQYF
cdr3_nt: TGTGCCAGCAGCTTTAGCGTAGGCGGGGGGCAAGAGACCCAGTACTTC

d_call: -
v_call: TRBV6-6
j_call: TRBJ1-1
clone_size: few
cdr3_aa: CATSRSDTEAFF
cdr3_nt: TGTGCCACCTCCCGATCGGACACTGAAGCTTTCTTT

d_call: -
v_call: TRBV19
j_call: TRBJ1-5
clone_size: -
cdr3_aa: CASSIGLSNQPQHF
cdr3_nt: TGTGCCAGTAGTATCGGACTTAGCAATCAGCCCCAGCATTTT

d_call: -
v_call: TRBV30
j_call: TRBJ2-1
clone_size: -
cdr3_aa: CAWTPSDHEQFF
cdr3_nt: TGTGCCTGGACACCCTCCGATCATGAGCAGTTCTTC

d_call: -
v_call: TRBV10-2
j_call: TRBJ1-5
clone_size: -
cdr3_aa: CASTSQMGGKPQHF
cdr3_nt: TGCGCCAGCACCTCCCAGATGGGGGGAAAGCCCCAGCATTTT

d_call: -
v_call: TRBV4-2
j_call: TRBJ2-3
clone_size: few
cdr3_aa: CASSQERGDTQYF
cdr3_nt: TGTGCCAGCAGCCAAGAGCGGGGAGATACGCAGTATTTT

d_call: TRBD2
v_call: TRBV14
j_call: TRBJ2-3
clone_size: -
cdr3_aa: CASSQDQRLAQTDTQYF
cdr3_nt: TGTGCCAGCAGCCAAGATCAGAGACTAGCGCAAACAGATACGCAGTATTTT

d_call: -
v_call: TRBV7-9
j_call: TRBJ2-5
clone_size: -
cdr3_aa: CASSQGSGRWETQYF
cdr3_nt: TGTGCCAGCAGCCAAGGTTCGGGTAGGTGGGAGACCCAGTACTTC

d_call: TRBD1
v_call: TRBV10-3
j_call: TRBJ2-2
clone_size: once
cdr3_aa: CAISGDREHGELFF
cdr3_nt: TGTGCCATCAGTGGGGACAGGGAGCACGGGGAGCTGTTTTTT

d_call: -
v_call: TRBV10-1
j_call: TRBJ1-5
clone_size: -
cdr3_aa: CASSESSDQPQHF
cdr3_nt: TGCGCCAGCAGTGAGTCGAGCGATCAGCCCCAGCATTTT

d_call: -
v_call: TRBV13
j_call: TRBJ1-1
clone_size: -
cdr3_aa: CASSLYSMNTEAFF
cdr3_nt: TGTGCCAGCAGCTTATACAGTATGAACACTGAAGCTTTCTTT

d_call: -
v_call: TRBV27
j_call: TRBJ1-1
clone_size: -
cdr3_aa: CASSSRTANTEAFF
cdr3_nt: TGTGCCAGCAGTTCCCGGACGGCAAACACTGAAGCTTTCTTT

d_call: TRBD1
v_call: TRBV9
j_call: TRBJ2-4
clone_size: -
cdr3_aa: CASSGGRDSLAKNIQYF
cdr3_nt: TGTGCCAGCAGCGGAGGACGGGACAGCTTAGCCAAAAACATTCAGTACTTC

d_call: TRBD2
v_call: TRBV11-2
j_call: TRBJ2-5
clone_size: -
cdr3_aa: CASSTLRAGGPMETQYF
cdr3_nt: TGTGCCAGCAGTACCCTCCGGGCGGGAGGGCCAATGGAGACCCAGTACTTC

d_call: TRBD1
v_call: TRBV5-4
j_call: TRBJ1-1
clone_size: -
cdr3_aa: CASSSGDRGYTEAFF
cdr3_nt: TGTGCCAGCAGCTCGGGGGACAGGGGGTACACTGAAGCTTTCTTT

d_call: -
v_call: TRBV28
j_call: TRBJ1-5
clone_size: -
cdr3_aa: CASVSWSGGNQPQHF
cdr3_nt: TGTGCCAGCGTATCGTGGTCAGGGGGCAATCAGCCCCAGCATTTT

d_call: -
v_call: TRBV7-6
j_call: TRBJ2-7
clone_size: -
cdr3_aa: CASSLARGWEQYF
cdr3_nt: TGTGCCAGCAGCTTAGCCCGGGGGTGGGAGCAGTACTTC

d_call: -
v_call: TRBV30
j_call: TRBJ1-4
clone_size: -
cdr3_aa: CACSRGNNEKLFF
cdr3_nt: TGTGCCTGCTCCAGGGGTAATAATGAAAAACTGTTTTTT

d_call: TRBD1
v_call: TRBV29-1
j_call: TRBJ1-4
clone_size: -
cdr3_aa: CSAGTGNEKLFF
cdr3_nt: TGCAGCGCCGGGACAGGGAATGAAAAACTGTTTTTT

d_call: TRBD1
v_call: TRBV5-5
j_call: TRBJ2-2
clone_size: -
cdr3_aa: CASSSDRGNTGELFF
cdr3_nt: TGTGCCAGCAGCTCGGACAGGGGGAACACCGGGGAGCTGTTTTTT

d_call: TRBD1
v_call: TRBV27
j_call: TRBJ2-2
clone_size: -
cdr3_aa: CASSPHEGQGLNTGELFF
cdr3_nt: TGTGCCAGCAGCCCCCACGAGGGACAGGGGCTAAACACCGGGGAGCTGTTTTTT

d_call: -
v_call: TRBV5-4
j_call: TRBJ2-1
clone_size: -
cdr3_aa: CASSLEGGRKQFF
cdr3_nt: TGTGCCAGCAGCTTGGAGGGGGGAAGAAAGCAGTTCTTC

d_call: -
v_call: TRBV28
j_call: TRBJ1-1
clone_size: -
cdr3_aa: CASSPPAGFGTEAFF
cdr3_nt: TGTGCCAGCAGTCCCCCGGCAGGATTCGGCACTGAAGCTTTCTTT

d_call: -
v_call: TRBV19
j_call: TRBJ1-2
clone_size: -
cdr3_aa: CASSKGPTDGYTF
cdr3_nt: TGTGCCAGTAGTAAGGGACCGACAGATGGCTACACCTTC

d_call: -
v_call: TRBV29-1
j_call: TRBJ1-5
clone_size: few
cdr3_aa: CSVGDVSNQPQHF
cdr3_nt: TGCAGCGTTGGGGACGTTAGCAATCAGCCCCAGCATTTT

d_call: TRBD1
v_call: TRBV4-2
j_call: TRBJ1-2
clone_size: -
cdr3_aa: CASSQSGGGGYTF
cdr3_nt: TGTGCCAGCAGCCAATCAGGGGGGGGTGGCTACACCTTC

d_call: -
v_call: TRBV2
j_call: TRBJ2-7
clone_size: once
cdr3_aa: CASSAGEINYEQYF
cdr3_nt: TGTGCCAGCAGTGCCGGGGAAATAAACTACGAGCAGTACTTC

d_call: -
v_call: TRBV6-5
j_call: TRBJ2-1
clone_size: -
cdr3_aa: CASRPGGLYYNEQFF
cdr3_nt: TGTGCCAGCAGACCCGGGGGGCTTTACTACAATGAGCAGTTCTTC

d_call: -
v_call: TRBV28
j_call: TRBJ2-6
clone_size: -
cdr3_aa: CASSLPVSGANVLTF
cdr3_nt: TGTGCCAGCAGTTTACCGGTCTCTGGGGCCAACGTCCTGACTTTC

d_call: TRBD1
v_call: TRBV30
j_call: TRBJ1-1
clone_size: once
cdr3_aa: CAWIGAGDRADSGAFF
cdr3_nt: TGTGCCTGGATAGGTGCCGGGGACAGGGCTGATTCGGGAGCTTTCTTT

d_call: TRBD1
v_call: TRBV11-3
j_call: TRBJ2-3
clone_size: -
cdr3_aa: CASSSRGTGGITQYF
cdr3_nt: TGTGCCAGCAGCTCTCGAGGGACAGGCGGGATAACGCAGTATTTT

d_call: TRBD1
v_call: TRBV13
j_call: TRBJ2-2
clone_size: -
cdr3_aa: CASSFEGATGELFF
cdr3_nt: TGTGCCAGCAGCTTCGAGGGGGCAACCGGGGAGCTGTTTTTT

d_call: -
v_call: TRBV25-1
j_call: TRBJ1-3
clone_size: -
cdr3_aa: CASSDGLRGNTIYF
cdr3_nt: TGTGCCAGCAGTGACGGACTGCGCGGAAACACCATATATTTT

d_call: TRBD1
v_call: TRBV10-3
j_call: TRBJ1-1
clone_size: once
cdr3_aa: CAIRQGARNTEAFF
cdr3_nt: TGTGCCATCAGGCAGGGGGCAAGGAACACTGAAGCTTTCTTT

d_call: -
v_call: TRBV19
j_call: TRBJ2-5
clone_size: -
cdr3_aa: CASSGGTTKVWETQYF
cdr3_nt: TGTGCCAGTAGTGGGGGGACAACAAAGGTCTGGGAGACCCAGTACTTC

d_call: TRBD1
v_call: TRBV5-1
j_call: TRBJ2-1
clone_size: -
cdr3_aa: CASSVGQGPHNEQFF
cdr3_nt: TGCGCCAGCAGCGTGGGACAGGGACCCCACAATGAGCAGTTCTTC

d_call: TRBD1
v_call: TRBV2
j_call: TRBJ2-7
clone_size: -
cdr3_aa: CASSPGTGIHYEQYF
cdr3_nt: TGTGCCAGCAGCCCCGGGACAGGGATTCACTACGAGCAGTACTTC

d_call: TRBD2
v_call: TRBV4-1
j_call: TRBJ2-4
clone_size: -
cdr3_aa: CASSRGLAGGLSKNIQYF
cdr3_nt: TGCGCCAGCAGCCGGGGACTAGCGGGAGGGTTGTCCAAAAACATTCAGTACTTC

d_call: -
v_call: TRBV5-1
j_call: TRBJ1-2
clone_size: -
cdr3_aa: CASRIDSLNYGYTF
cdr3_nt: TGCGCCAGCAGGATTGACAGCCTTAACTATGGCTACACCTTC

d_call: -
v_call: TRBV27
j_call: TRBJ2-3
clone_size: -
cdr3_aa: CASSTRHPRSADTQYF
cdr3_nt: TGTGCCAGCAGTACGCGACACCCGAGGAGCGCAGATACGCAGTATTTT

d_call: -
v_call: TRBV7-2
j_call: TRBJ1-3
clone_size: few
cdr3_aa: CASSPDSNTGNTIYF
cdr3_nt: TGTGCCAGCAGCCCGGACTCGAACACTGGAAACACCATATATTTT

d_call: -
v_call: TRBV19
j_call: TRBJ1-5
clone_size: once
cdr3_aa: CASSYRTDSNQPQHF
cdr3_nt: TGTGCCAGTAGTTACCGGACGGATAGCAATCAGCCCCAGCATTTT

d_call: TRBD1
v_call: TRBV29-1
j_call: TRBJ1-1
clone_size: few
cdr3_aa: CSVESSGTGDAEAFF
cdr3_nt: TGCAGCGTTGAGTCAAGTGGGACAGGGGACGCTGAAGCTTTCTTT

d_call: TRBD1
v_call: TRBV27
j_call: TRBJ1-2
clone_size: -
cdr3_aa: CASTPLGGRARVGYTF
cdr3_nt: TGTGCCAGCACTCCCTTAGGGGGCAGGGCCCGCGTTGGCTACACCTTC

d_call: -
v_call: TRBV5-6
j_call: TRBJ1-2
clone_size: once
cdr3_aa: CASSFSGNGRLDYGYTF
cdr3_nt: TGTGCCAGCAGCTTTTCCGGGAATGGGAGGCTCGACTATGGCTACACCTTC

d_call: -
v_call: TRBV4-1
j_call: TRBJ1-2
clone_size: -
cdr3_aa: CASSRTGSDGYTF
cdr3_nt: TGCGCCAGCAGCCGTACAGGGAGTGATGGCTACACCTTC

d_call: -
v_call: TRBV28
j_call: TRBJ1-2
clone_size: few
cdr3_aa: CASSSFYGYTF
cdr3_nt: TGTGCCAGCAGTTCCTTCTATGGCTACACCTTC

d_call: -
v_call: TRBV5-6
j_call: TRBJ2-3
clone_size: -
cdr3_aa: CASSSTRGLGYF
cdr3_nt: TGTGCCAGCAGCTCCACTCGAGGCCTAGGGTATTTT

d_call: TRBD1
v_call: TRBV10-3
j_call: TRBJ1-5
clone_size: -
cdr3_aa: CAISLDRTQPQHF
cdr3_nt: TGTGCCATCAGTCTGGACAGGACTCAGCCCCAGCATTTT

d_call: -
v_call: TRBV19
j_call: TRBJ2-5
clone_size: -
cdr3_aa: CASSMDGRGETQYF
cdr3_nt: TGTGCCAGTAGTATGGACGGCCGTGGAGAGACCCAGTACTTC

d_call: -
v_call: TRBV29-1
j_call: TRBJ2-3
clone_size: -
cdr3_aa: CSVSQGSGTDTQYF
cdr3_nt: TGCAGCGTGTCCCAGGGGAGTGGCACAGATACGCAGTATTTT

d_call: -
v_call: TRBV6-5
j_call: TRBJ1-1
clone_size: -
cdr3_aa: CASSQIHGPEAFF
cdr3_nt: TGTGCCAGCAGCCAGATTCACGGGCCTGAAGCTTTCTTT

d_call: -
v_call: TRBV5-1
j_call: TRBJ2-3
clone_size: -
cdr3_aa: CASSWGATDTQYF
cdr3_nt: TGCGCCAGCAGCTGGGGGGCGACAGATACGCAGTACTTT

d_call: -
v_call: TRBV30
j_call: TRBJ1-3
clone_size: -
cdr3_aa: CAWSVSGGVNTIYF
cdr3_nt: TGTGCCTGGAGTGTGTCGGGGGGAGTAAACACCATATATTTT

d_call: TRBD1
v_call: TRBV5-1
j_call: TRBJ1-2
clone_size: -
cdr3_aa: CASSPPTGNGYTF
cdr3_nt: TGCGCCAGCAGCCCCCCGACAGGGAACGGCTACACCTTC

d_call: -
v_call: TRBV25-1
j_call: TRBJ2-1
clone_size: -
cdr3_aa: CASSDGKEHYGEQFF
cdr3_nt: TGTGCCAGCAGTGACGGGAAAGAGCATTATGGTGAGCAGTTCTTC

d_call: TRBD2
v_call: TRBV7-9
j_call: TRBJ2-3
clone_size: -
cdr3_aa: CASSSERLAGGRDTQYF
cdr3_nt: TGTGCCAGCAGCTCCGAGCGACTAGCGGGAGGCCGAGATACGCAGTATTTT

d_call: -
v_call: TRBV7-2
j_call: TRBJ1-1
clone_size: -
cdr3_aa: CASSHDSGRNEAFF
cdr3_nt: TGTGCCAGCAGCCACGACTCGGGTAGGAATGAAGCTTTCTTT

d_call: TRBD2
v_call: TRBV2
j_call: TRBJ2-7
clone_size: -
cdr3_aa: CASSQGLAGYEQYF
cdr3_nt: TGTGCCAGCAGCCAGGGACTAGCGGGCTACGAGCAGTACTTC